This is a list of T cell receptor beta chains from one sample in a study of post-analysis software for immune sequencing data. TCRdb fed the PCR reads into MiXCR, producing one record per CDR3 protein. The sample includes under 900,000 distinct CDR3 sequences, about 50% of them seen just once. Sequenced input: blood. These receptors all stem from a girl aged 5-17 years with multiple sclerosis. CDR3s include the opening cysteine and the closing phenylalanine or tryptophan. Each record gives: J gene, CDR3 length, clone size, D gene, V gene, CDR3 DNA, CDR3 protein. The D gene is left open where the match is weak. Expanded clones are given a class, and other clones once, few, many or no size at all.

j_gene: TRBJ2-1
len: 14
abundance: .
d_gene: TRBD1
v_gene: TRBV3-1
CDR3nt: TGTGCCAGCAGCCAAGTGGGCACAGGGGATGAGCAGTTCTTC
CDR3aa: CASSQVGTGDEQFF

j_gene: TRBJ2-7
len: 13
abundance: .
d_gene: .
v_gene: TRBV10-3
CDR3nt: TGTGCCAGCACCAACTCCGGGACGAACGAGCAGTACTTC
CDR3aa: CASTNSGTNEQYF

j_gene: TRBJ2-1
len: 15
abundance: few
d_gene: .
v_gene: TRBV15
CDR3nt: TGTGCCACCAGCCCAAATGGAGGGGGCTACAATGAGCAGTTCTTC
CDR3aa: CATSPNGGGYNEQFF

j_gene: TRBJ2-1
len: 16
abundance: .
d_gene: .
v_gene: TRBV6-1
CDR3nt: TGTGCCAGCAGTGAAGCCGGGGGGCATCTTTACAATGAGCAGTTCTTC
CDR3aa: CASSEAGGHLYNEQFF

j_gene: TRBJ2-5
len: 14
abundance: few
d_gene: .
v_gene: TRBV5-5
CDR3nt: TGTGCCAGCAGATCCGACCCTTTAACGCAGACCCAGTACTTC
CDR3aa: CASRSDPLTQTQYF

j_gene: TRBJ2-1
len: 15
abundance: .
d_gene: TRBD2
v_gene: TRBV20-1
CDR3nt: TGCAGTGCTATTAGCGGGATCCAAATCCGCAATGAGCAGTTCTTC
CDR3aa: CSAISGIQIRNEQFF

j_gene: TRBJ2-1
len: 16
abundance: .
d_gene: .
v_gene: TRBV12-3/TRBV12-4
CDR3nt: TGTGCCAGCAGTTTATACCCTTTTTCTGTGGGGAATGAGCAGTTCTTC
CDR3aa: CASSLYPFSVGNEQFF

j_gene: TRBJ2-7
len: 15
abundance: .
d_gene: TRBD2
v_gene: TRBV6-6
CDR3nt: TGTGCCAGCAGTTACCTAGCGGGTCCATCCTACGAGCAGTACTTC
CDR3aa: CASSYLAGPSYEQYF

j_gene: TRBJ1-6
len: 17
abundance: .
d_gene: TRBD1
v_gene: TRBV7-3
CDR3nt: TGTGCCAGCAGCTTAGGGGACAGGGGATCTCTTAATCCACCCCTCCACTTT
CDR3aa: CASSLGDRGSLNPPLHF

j_gene: TRBJ2-3
len: 21
abundance: .
d_gene: TRBD2
v_gene: TRBV27
CDR3nt: TGTGCCAGCAGCCCACTCCCAGGGGGCCTAGAACTAGCGGGGAGAGGTGATACGCAGTATTTT
CDR3aa: CASSPLPGGLELAGRGDTQYF

j_gene: TRBJ2-7
len: 15
abundance: .
d_gene: TRBD2
v_gene: TRBV29-1
CDR3nt: TGCAGCGTTGAAGGGTTGGGGACTAGGCTCTACGAGCAGTACTTC
CDR3aa: CSVEGLGTRLYEQYF

j_gene: TRBJ2-7
len: 14
abundance: few
d_gene: TRBD2
v_gene: TRBV20-1
CDR3nt: TGCAGTGCTAGGCTGTCGGGGGGTAGCCCCGAGCAGTACTTC
CDR3aa: CSARLSGGSPEQYF

j_gene: TRBJ2-1
len: 15
abundance: .
d_gene: TRBD1
v_gene: TRBV20-1
CDR3nt: TGCAGTGCCGAGCCCGGACAGGGCTCCTACAATGAGCAGTTCTTC
CDR3aa: CSAEPGQGSYNEQFF

j_gene: TRBJ2-7
len: 15
abundance: few
d_gene: .
v_gene: TRBV5-1
CDR3nt: TGCGCCAGCAGCTTCGCAGGAGACCCTGGGGACGAGCAGTACTTC
CDR3aa: CASSFAGDPGDEQYF

j_gene: TRBJ2-7
len: 13
abundance: .
d_gene: .
v_gene: TRBV12-3/TRBV12-4
CDR3nt: TGTGCCAGCAAAAAGGGGCCGTCCCACGAGCAGTACTTC
CDR3aa: CASKKGPSHEQYF